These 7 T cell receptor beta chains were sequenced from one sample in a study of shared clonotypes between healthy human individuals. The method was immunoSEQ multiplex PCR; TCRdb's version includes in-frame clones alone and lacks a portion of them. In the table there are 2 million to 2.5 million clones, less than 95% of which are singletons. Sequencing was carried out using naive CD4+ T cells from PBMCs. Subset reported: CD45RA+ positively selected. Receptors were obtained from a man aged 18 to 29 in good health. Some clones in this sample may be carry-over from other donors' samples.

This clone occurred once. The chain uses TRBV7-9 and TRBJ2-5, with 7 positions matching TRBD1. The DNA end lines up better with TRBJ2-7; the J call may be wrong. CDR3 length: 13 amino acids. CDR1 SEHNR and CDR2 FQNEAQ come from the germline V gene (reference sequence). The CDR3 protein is CASGTTGNGEQYF. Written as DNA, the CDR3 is TGTGCCAGCGGGACGACAGGGAACGGCGAGCAGTACTTC.

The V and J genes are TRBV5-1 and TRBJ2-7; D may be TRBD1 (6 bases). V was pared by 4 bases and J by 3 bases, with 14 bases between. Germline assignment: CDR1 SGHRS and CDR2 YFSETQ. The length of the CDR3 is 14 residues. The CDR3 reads CASSGGQWSYEQYF. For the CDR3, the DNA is TGCGCCAGCAGCGGAGGACAGTGGAGCTACGAGCAGTACTTC.

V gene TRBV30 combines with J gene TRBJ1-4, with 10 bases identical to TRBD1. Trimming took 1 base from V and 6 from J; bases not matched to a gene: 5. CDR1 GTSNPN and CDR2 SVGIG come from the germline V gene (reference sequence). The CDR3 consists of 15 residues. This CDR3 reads CAWSGSGTGDEKLFF. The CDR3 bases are TGTGCCTGGAGTGGGTCCGGGACAGGGGATGAAAAACTGTTTTTT.

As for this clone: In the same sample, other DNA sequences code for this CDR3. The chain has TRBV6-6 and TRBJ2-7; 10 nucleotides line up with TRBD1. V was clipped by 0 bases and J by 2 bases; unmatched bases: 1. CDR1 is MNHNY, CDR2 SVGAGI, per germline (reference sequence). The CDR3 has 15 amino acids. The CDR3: CASSYSGQGPYEQYF. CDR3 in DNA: TGTGCCAGCAGTTACTCGGGACAGGGGCCCTACGAGCAGTACTTC.

The CDR3 sequence: CASSLRQGGSPLHF. CDR3 DNA: TGTGCCAGCAGTTTACGGCAGGGAGGATCACCCCTCCACTTT. The chain links TRBV27 to TRBJ1-6; weak D call: TRBD1 (5 bases). V lost 2 bases and J lost 10, with 12 bases in between. This CDR3 is 14 amino acids long. The germline CDR1 and CDR2 sequences are MNHEY and SMNVEV (reference sequence).

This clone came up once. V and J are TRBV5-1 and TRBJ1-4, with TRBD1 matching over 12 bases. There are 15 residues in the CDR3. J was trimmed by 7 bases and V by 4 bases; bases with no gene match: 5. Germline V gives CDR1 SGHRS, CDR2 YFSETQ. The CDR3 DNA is TGCGCCAGCAGCGCGGGGGACAGGGGGCGTGAAAAACTGTTTTTT. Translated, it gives CASSAGDRGREKLFF.

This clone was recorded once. CDR3 in DNA: TGTGCCAGCAGGAAATACACAGATACGCAGTATTTT. Its translation is CASRKYTDTQYF. The chain has TRBV2 and TRBJ2-3; no reliable D call. V shed 6 bases and J shed 2 bases, with 6 bases lying between them. The germline CDR1 and CDR2 sequences are SNHLY and FYNNEI. CDR3 length: 12 residues.